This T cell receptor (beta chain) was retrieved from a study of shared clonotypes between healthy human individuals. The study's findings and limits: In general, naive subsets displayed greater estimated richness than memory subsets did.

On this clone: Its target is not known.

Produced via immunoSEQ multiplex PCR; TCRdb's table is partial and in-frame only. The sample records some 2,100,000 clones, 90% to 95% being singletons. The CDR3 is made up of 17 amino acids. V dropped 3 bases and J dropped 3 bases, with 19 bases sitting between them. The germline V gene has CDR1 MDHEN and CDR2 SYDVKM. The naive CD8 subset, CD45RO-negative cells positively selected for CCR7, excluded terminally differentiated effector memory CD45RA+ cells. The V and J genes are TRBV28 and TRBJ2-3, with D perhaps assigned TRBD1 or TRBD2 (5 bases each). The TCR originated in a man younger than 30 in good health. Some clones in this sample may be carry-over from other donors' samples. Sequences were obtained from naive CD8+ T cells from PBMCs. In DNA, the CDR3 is TGTGCCAGCAGTTTCCGGGACCTACAGTTAGGTACAGATACGCAGTATTTT. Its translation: CASSFRDLQLGTDTQYF. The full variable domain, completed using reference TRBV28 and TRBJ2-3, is DVKVTQSSRYLVKRTGEKVFLECVQDMDHENMFWYRQDPGLGLRLIYFSYDVKMKEKGDIPEGYSVSREKKERFSLILESASTNQTSMYLCASSFRDLQLGTDTQYFGPGTRLTVL.